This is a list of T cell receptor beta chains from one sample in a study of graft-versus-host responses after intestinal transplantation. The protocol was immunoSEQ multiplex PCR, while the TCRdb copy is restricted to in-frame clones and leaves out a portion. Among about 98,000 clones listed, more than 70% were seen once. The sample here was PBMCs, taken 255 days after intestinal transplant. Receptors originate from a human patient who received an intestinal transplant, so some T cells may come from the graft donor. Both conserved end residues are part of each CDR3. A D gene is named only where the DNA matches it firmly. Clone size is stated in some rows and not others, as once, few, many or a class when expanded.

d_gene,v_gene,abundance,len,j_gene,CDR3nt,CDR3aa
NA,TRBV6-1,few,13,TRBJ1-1,TGTGCCAGCAGTGAAGCTGTGAACACTGAAGCTTTCTTT,CASSEAVNTEAFF
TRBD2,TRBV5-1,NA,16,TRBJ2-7,TGCGCCAGCAGCTTTCGCGGACTAGCGGGGGGCTTCGAGCAGTACTTC,CASSFRGLAGGFEQYF
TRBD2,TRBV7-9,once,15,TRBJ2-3,TGTGCCAGCAGCTATGTGACTAGCTTCACAGATACGCAGTATTTT,CASSYVTSFTDTQYF
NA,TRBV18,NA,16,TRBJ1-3,TGTGCCAGCTCACCAGAAGTTGTAAGGACTGGAAACACCATATATTTT,CASSPEVVRTGNTIYF
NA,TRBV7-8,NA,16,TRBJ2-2,TGTGCCAGCAGCCCCACAATACCTTCGAACACCGGGGAGCTGTTTTTT,CASSPTIPSNTGELFF
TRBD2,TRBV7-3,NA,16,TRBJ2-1,TGTGCCAGCAGTCAAAGCGGGAGGGCTACTTACAATGAGCAGTTCTTC,CASSQSGRATYNEQFF
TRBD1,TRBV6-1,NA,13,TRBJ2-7,TGTGCCAGTAACAGGGACAGGGGAGTCGAGCAGTACTTC,CASNRDRGVEQYF
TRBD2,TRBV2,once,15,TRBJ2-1,TGTGCCAGCAGTCTCGGGGGGGGCAGGAACAATGAGCAGTTCTTC,CASSLGGGRNNEQFF
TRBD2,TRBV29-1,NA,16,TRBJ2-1,TGCAGCGTTGAACCCCGCGGGGGGAGCTCCTACAATGAGCAGTTCTTC,CSVEPRGGSSYNEQFF
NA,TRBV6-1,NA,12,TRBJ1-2,TGTGCCAGCAGTGGGGAGAACTATGGCTACACCTTC,CASSGENYGYTF
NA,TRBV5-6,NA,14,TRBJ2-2,TGTGCCAGCAGGCCGGGGGCGGACACCGGGGAGCTGTTTTTT,CASRPGADTGELFF
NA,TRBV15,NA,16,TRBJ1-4,TGTGCCACCAGCAGCCCCGAAGGGGTAGTAGATGAAAAACTGTTTTTT,CATSSPEGVVDEKLFF
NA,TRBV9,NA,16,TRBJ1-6,TGTGCCAGCAGCGTAGCTCCAGGCTCCTATAATTCACCCCTCCACTTT,CASSVAPGSYNSPLHF
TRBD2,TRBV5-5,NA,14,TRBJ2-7,TGTGCCAGCAGCTTGAGGGGAGGGACCTACGAGCAGTACTTC,CASSLRGGTYEQYF
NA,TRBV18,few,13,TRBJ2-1,TGTGCCAGCTCACCACCGGGAGACTATGAGCAGTTCTTC,CASSPPGDYEQFF
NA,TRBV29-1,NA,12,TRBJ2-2,TGCAGCGCGGGGGCTGAAGCCGGGGAGCTGTTTTTT,CSAGAEAGELFF
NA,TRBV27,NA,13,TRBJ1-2,TGTGCCAGCAGCCCAGGGATGGCCTATGGCTACACCTTC,CASSPGMAYGYTF
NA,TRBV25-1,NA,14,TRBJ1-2,TGTGCCAGCAGTGGGGCGGACGGCACCTATGGCTACACCTTC,CASSGADGTYGYTF
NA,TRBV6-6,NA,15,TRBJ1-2,TGTGCCAGCAGTAATACTTTACAGGGAATAGATGGCTACACCTTC,CASSNTLQGIDGYTF
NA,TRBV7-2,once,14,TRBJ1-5,TGTGCCAGCAGCTTAGAAGTCAGGGGTCAGCCCCAGCATTTT,CASSLEVRGQPQHF
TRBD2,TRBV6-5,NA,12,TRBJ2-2,TGTGCCAGCAGTCGACTAGCTGAGGCGCTGTTTTTT,CASSRLAEALFF
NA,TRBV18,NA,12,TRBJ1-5,TGTGCCAGCTCGAACCGAGGTCAGCCCCAGCATTTT,CASSNRGQPQHF
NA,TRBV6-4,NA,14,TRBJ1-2,TGTGCCAGCAGTGACAACCGGGGGGCAGGTGGCTACACCTTC,CASSDNRGAGGYTF
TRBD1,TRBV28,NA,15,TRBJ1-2,TGTGCCAGCAGCGAATCGCAGGGGGCGATTTATGGCTACACCTTC,CASSESQGAIYGYTF
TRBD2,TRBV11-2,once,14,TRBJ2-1,TGTGCCAGCAGCTTAGCGGGAGGGTACAATGAGCAGTTCTTC,CASSLAGGYNEQFF
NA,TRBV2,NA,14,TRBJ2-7,TGTGCCAGCAGGGCCAGGGCCCCCTCCTACGAGCAGTACTTC,CASRARAPSYEQYF
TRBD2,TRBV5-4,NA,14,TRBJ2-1,TGTGCCAGCACCTTGGGACTAGCGGCCAATGAGCAGTTCTTC,CASTLGLAANEQFF
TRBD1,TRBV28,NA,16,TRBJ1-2,TGTGCCAGCAGTTTCCTCCGGACAGGACCCAACTATGGCTACACCTTC,CASSFLRTGPNYGYTF
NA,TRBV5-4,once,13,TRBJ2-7,TGTGCCAGCAGCTTGCGGGGCACCTACGAGCAGTACTTC,CASSLRGTYEQYF
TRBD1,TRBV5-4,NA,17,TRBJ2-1,TGTGCCAGCAGCTTAGCGGGGACAGGGATAACCTACAATGAGCAGTTCTTC,CASSLAGTGITYNEQFF
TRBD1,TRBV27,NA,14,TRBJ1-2,TGTGCCAGCAGACGAACCGGGACAGACTATGGCTACACCTTC,CASRRTGTDYGYTF
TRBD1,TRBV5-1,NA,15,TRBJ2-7,TGCGCCAGCAGCTTCGGGACAGGGGTCAGGTACGAGCAGTACTTC,CASSFGTGVRYEQYF